The sequence of this TCR beta chain was determined in a study of shared clonotypes between healthy human individuals. As regards this clone: Its specificity is not known.

Splitting of each subset's genomic DNA was done evenly across several immunoSEQ plates. Clones were sequenced by immunoSEQ multiplex PCR, and TCRdb holds only the in-frame ones, with some missing. This table holds around 1.9 million clones, about 92% found once. Whole-study findings and limits: Rarefaction indicated that sorted-subset sequencing remained incomplete although depth was large. Clonotype sharing across a few donors was observed for about 5.2% of naive CD4 clonotypes.

CD45RO-negative, CCR7-positively selected cells formed the naive CD8 fraction, excluding terminally differentiated effector memory CD45RA+ cells. The V gene's germline CDR1 is GTSNPN and CDR2 SVGIG (reference sequence). V lost 3 bases to trimming and J lost 1 base; unmatched junction nucleotides: 9. The CDR3 has 19 amino acids. The sequencing input was naive CD8+ T cells from PBMCs. The receptor was derived from a man between 18 and 29 years old in good health. Some clones in this sample may be carry-over from other donors' samples. The rearrangement links TRBV30 to TRBJ2-6; 13 bases are shared with TRBD2. The CDR3 is CAWSPLAGGPSSGANVLTF. The CDR3 nucleotides are TGTGCCTGGAGCCCACTAGCGGGAGGGCCTAGTTCTGGGGCCAACGTCCTGACTTTC.